Each of the 2 T cell receptor beta chains below was sequenced from the same sample in a study of patients and donors after allogeneic stem cell transplantation. One entry per CDR3 protein, called by TCRdb with MiXCR from the RT-PCR reads. This table holds roughly 960,000 distinct CDR3 sequences, roughly 18% found once. Sequencing was performed on blood, either unsorted or a sorted T cell fraction (not recorded which). These receptors came from a human donor who was either an allogeneic HSCT recipient or a stem cell or donor lymphocyte infusion donor (not recorded which). It is not recorded whose cells these are; they may come from a transplant donor.

This clonotype has a handful of counts. For the CDR3, the DNA is TGCAGTGCTAGAGGCAAGGCAACCATCTATACGCAGTATTTT. Residues: CSARGKATIYTQYF. The rearrangement links TRBV20-1 to TRBJ2-3, with D unclear. V was shortened by 1 base and J by 7 bases, with 15 bases between the two germline ends. The germline V gene encodes CDR1 DFQATT and CDR2 SNEGSKA (reference sequence). The CDR3 totals 14 residues.

The chain couples TRBV20-1 to TRBJ2-3, with TRBD2 identical over 15 bases. V was clipped by 1 base and J by 0 bases; unmatched bases: 5. Germline V gene lookup returns CDR1 DFQATT and CDR2 SNEGSKA (reference sequence). This CDR3 is built from 18 residues. This CDR3 reads CSARVPGLAGGSTDTQYF. In DNA, the CDR3 is TGCAGTGCTAGAGTTCCGGGACTAGCGGGAGGAAGCACAGATACGCAGTATTTT.